This entry is about one TCR beta chain. Its target is unknown. This table comes from immunoSEQ multiplex PCR, and its TCRdb copy is limited to in-frame clones, with some not included. The table shows 100,000 to 150,000 clones, with about 87% occurring only once. The sample comes from a study of T cell responses to AZD1222 COVID-19 vaccine. Whole-study results and caveats: After two AZD1222 doses, spike-specific TCR breadth and depth rose versus day 0. Sampling that yielded the repertoires occurred only after the peak T cell response.

The length of the CDR3 is 12 residues. CDR1 and CDR2 (germline): SGHDT, YYEEEE. V was shortened by 6 bases and J by 8 bases, with 14 bases between the two germline ends. The rearrangement joins TRBV5-6 to TRBJ1-2, with D maybe TRBD1 (5 bases). The TCR originated in an adult in good health. The starting material was peripheral blood, obtained on day 0 of AZD1222 vaccination. The CDR3 loop reads CASTLAGDGYTF. The CDR3, as DNA: TGTGCCAGCACCCTTGCGGGGGACGGCTACACCTTC. The whole variable domain, remainder taken from reference TRBV5-6 and TRBJ1-2, is DAGVTQSPTHLIKTRGQQVTLRCSPKSGHDTVSWYQQALGQGPQFIFQYYEEEERQRGNFPDRFSGHQFPNYSSELNVNALLLGDSALYLCASTLAGDGYTFGSGTRLTVV.